This record looks at one T cell receptor (beta chain) sequence and its context. This entry is derived from a study of blood T cell repertoires in COVID-19. Study overall: Sites across the United States, Italy and Spain contributed samples from acute and convalescent COVID-19. The analysed material was cDNA or gDNA that came from T cells, B-cell-depleted T cells, or PBMCs.

Original data processing: Amplifying reference gene primers gave estimates of nucleated cell counts. The method was immunoSEQ multiplex PCR; TCRdb's version includes in-frame clones alone and lacks a portion of them. That table gives V, J and clone size, and the DNA gave D and trimming. The table lists roughly 140,000 clones, roughly 90% of them singletons, with 1.5% to 2% in the top ten. V lost 0 bases and J lost 3, with 9 bases in between. The CDR3 has 14 residues. The germline V gene encodes CDR1 SGHAT and CDR2 FQNNGV. The source is a man between 70 and 80 years old with acute or convalescent COVID-19. Sequenced sample: peripheral blood. V and J are TRBV11-2 and TRBJ2-7, with D unresolved. The CDR3 DNA is TGTGCCAGCAGCTTAGATCAAGGAGTCTACGAGCAGTACTTC. Translating gives CASSLDQGVYEQYF.